The present entry profiles one T cell receptor beta chain with its context. Antigen unknown. Assay used: immunoSEQ multiplex PCR; TCRdb lists only in-frame clones, some missing. The data show 900,000 to 1,200,000 clones, more than 75% seen once. This sample is part of a study of shared clonotypes between healthy human individuals. Study-level findings and limits: Clonotypes which were not shared had lower generation probabilities than clonotypes that all four donors shared. The naive CD4 repertoires of a handful of donors were compared, and approximately 5% of clonotypes were shared.

Germline values: CDR1 MNHEY, CDR2 SVGAGI. V gave up 2 bases and J gave up 6 bases; unmatched junction bases: 3. CDR3 length: 14 residues. This clonotype was sampled from a man between 18 and 35 years old in good health. Some clones in this sample may be carry-over from other donors' samples. The specimen was memory CD4+ T cells from PBMCs. Subset reported: CD45RA-negative fraction. The chain combines TRBV6-5 with TRBJ1-2; 10 bases agree with TRBD1. As DNA, the CDR3 is TGTGCCAGCAGTTACGGGGACAGGGGCGATGGCTACACCTTC. Translating it yields CASSYGDRGDGYTF.